Presented here are 23 T cell receptor beta chains from one specimen sequenced in a study of beta chain features in type 1 diabetes. Every isolated RNA sample was fully reverse transcribed, so sequencing captured expressed TCRB transcripts. Method: immunoSEQ multiplex PCR; TCRdb's copy keeps in-frame clones and lacks some. The sample includes 200,000 to 250,000 clones, 68% of them seen just once. The sample comprised naive CD4+ T cells from blood. The receptors originated from a man aged 30 to 39 in good health.

J is TRBJ2-1 and V is TRBV30; D not resolved. CDR1 GTSNPN and CDR2 SVGIG come from the germline V gene (reference sequence). The CDR3 is made up of 13 amino acids. The V and J ends lost 5 bases and 3 bases respectively, with 11 bases between them. As DNA, the CDR3 is TGTGCCTGGGGTCAGGATTTCTACAATGAGCAGTTCTTC. It is translated as CAWGQDFYNEQFF.

This chain uses TRBV28 with TRBJ2-7; no firm D call. Trimming removed 8 bases at V and 0 bases at J, with 8 bases between. This CDR3 contains 12 residues. The germline V gene has CDR1 MDHEN and CDR2 SYDVKM. In DNA, the CDR3 is TGTGCCAGCTGGAGCAACTCCTACGAGCAGTACTTC. This encodes CASWSNSYEQYF.

This chain connects TRBV4-1 to TRBJ2-5; D call uncertain. Trimming took 1 base from V and 5 from J, leaving 8 bases between them. The CDR3 length is 13 residues. The germline V gene has CDR1 MGHRA and CDR2 YSYEKL. The DNA for the CDR3 is TGCGCCAGCAGCCAAGGCCCCACGGAGACCCAGTACTTC. Its protein product is CASSQGPTETQYF.

The rearrangement links TRBV19 to TRBJ2-7; 13 bases agree with TRBD2. CDR3 size: 15 residues. Trimming at V came to 5 bases and at J to 6 bases, leaving 7 bases not matched to a gene. Germline V gene lookup returns CDR1 LNHDA and CDR2 SQIVND (reference sequence). The CDR3 DNA sequence: TGTGCCAGTAGTCAGACTAGCGGGAGGAGGCGCGAGCAGTACTTC. Residues: CASSQTSGRRREQYF.

The chain uses TRBV7-9 and TRBJ2-7; D may be TRBD2 (7 bases). The CDR3 has 12 residues. Germline V gives CDR1 SEHNR, CDR2 FQNEAQ (reference sequence). V gave up 0 bases and J gave up 11 bases, with 11 bases separating them. The CDR3 loop reads CASSLATGREYF. The CDR3 DNA is TGTGCCAGCAGCTTAGCTACAGGGAGGGAGTACTTC.

The V gene is TRBV9, the J gene TRBJ2-5; possible D gene TRBD2, 6 bases. V gave up 2 bases and J gave up 4 bases, with 15 bases separating them. Per germline, CDR1 SGDLS and CDR2 YYNGEE. This CDR3 comprises 15 residues. CDR3 DNA sequence: TGTGCCAGCAGCGTGGCGACTAGTACAGGAGAGACCCAGTACTTC. It encodes CASSVATSTGETQYF.

This sequence joins TRBV10-3 and TRBJ2-5; D gene ambiguous. The V and J ends lost 4 bases and 2 bases respectively, with 5 bases between them. CDR3 length equals 12 residues. CDR1 and CDR2 (germline): ENHRY, SYGVKD. The CDR3 sequence: CAISGRQETQYF. The CDR3 region has the DNA TGTGCCATCAGTGGGCGGCAAGAGACCCAGTACTTC.

In the case of this clone: One end of the junction fails to match germline, which may point to a read error. The chain is built from TRBV9 and TRBJ1-2; no clear D gene. Germline loops: CDR1 SGDLS, CDR2 YYNGEE. This CDR3 is built from 13 residues. The CDR3 coding sequence is TGTGCCAGCAGCCCCACCGGGAACTTTGGCTACACCTTC. It yields the protein CASSPTGNFGYTF.

The V gene is TRBV14, the J gene TRBJ2-7; 7 bases line up with TRBD2. There are 13 residues in the CDR3. With V trimmed by 1 base and J by 5 bases, 2 bases remained unmatched. CDR1 and CDR2 from the germline V gene are SGHDN and FVKESK. The DNA for the CDR3 is TGTGCCAGCAGCCAAGCGGGAGGTCACGAGCAGTACTTC. Translation gives CASSQAGGHEQYF.

The genes are TRBV29-1 and TRBJ1-2, with D unclear. Germline V lookup: CDR1 SQVTM, CDR2 ANQGSEA. V lost 6 bases, J lost 2 bases, and 10 bases lay in between. The CDR3 totals 12 residues. This CDR3 reads CSVHIFNYGYTF. In nucleotides, the CDR3 is TGCAGCGTGCACATCTTCAACTATGGCTACACCTTC.

The rearrangement joins TRBV4-3 to TRBJ2-2; tentatively, D is TRBD2 (5 bases). This CDR3 has 16 residues. CDR1 LGHNA and CDR2 YSLEER come from the germline V gene. Trimming removed 0 bases at V and 0 bases at J, with 8 bases between. CDR3 nucleotide sequence: TGCGCCAGCAGCCAAGATGATAGCGCGAACACCGGGGAGCTGTTTTTT. Protein sequence: CASSQDDSANTGELFF.

The V gene is TRBV5-1, the J gene TRBJ1-4, with TRBD1 as a possible D gene (5 bases). Germline loops: CDR1 SGHRS, CDR2 YFSETQ. V was clipped by 0 bases and J by 12 bases, with 15 bases between them. The CDR3 has 14 amino acids. The DNA for the CDR3 is TGCGCCAGCAGCTTGGCCTTTGGGGGTTCGGAACTGTTTTTT. Translation: CASSLAFGGSELFF.

The chain carries TRBV9 and TRBJ2-1; TRBD1 or TRBD2 may be the D gene (5 bases each). Germline V gives CDR1 SGDLS, CDR2 YYNGEE. Trimming took off 3 bases at V and 12 bases at J, with 28 bases between the two ends. There are 17 residues in the CDR3. CDR3 nucleotides: TGTGCCAGCAGCGAAATAACACCGGGACCTGAGTCATTTATGCAGTTCTTC. Its translation: CASSEITPGPESFMQFF.

Regarding this clone: At the DNA level, this CDR3 is encoded by other sequences in the same sample as well. This rearrangement joins TRBV7-9 to TRBJ2-5; tentatively, D is TRBD2 (6 bases). This CDR3 is 14 amino acids long. From germline, CDR1 is SEHNR and CDR2 FQNEAQ (reference sequence). V lost 5 bases to trimming and J lost 5 bases, with 15 bases between them. The chain's CDR3 is CASSPSRGRETQYF. CDR3 coding DNA: TGTGCCAGCAGCCCGAGTCGGGGGAGGGAGACCCAGTACTTC.

The chain combines TRBV30 with TRBJ2-3; the match to TRBD2 covers 8 bases. The CDR3 extends over 15 amino acids. CDR1 is GTSNPN, CDR2 SVGIG, per germline (reference sequence). V trimming: 7 bases; J trimming: 6 bases; junction bases outside the gene matches: 15. The CDR3 protein is CASTREGGVVDTQYF. CDR3 nucleotide sequence: TGTGCCTCCACCCGGGAGGGAGGGGTCGTGGATACGCAGTATTTT.

This clone was seen once. The V gene is TRBV6-6, the J gene TRBJ2-1; 13 nucleotides line up with TRBD2. Germline loops: CDR1 MNHNY, CDR2 SVGAGI (reference sequence). J lost 8 bases, V lost 7 bases, and 11 bases had no gene match. The CDR3 extends over 16 amino acids. Written as DNA, the CDR3 is TGTGCCAGCACCACCTCCGGGACTAGCGGGATAGATGAGCAGTTCTTC. Its protein product is CASTTSGTSGIDEQFF.

The V and J genes are TRBV30 and TRBJ2-5, with D unclear. The CDR3 runs 13 residues. Trimming took 5 bases from V and 1 from J, leaving 11 bases between them. Germline CDR1 is GTSNPN and CDR2 is SVGIG (reference sequence). This chain's CDR3 is CAWSDGSQETQYF. The CDR3 bases are TGTGCCTGGTCCGACGGGTCCCAAGAGACCCAGTACTTC.

The genes are TRBV2 and TRBJ2-3; D is uncertain. CDR3 size: 13 residues. V dropped 2 bases and J dropped 4 bases, with 7 bases sitting between them. Germline V gives CDR1 SNHLY, CDR2 FYNNEI. This chain's CDR3 is CASSERKADTQYF. The CDR3 DNA is TGTGCCAGCAGTGAAAGAAAGGCAGATACGCAGTATTTT.

This clone turned up a few times. The chain couples TRBV30 to TRBJ2-1, with D hard to call. The CDR3 has 15 amino acids. Germline-derived CDR1 and CDR2 are GTSNPN and SVGIG (reference sequence). The V and J ends lost 2 bases and 0 bases respectively, with 11 bases between them. This CDR3 is CAWSPTLSSYNEQFF. The CDR3 DNA reads as TGTGCCTGGAGTCCAACGCTAAGCTCCTACAATGAGCAGTTCTTC.

V gene TRBV10-3 combines with J gene TRBJ1-2; no reliable D call. V lost 11 bases to trimming and J lost 1 base, with 17 bases between them. CDR1 and CDR2 (germline): ENHRY, SYGVKD. This CDR3 region has 14 residues. CDR3 sequence: CAAEKDGINYGYTF. CDR3 DNA: TGTGCCGCCGAAAAGGACGGGATTAACTATGGCTACACCTTC.

V and J are TRBV7-2 and TRBJ2-3; no definite D call. The CDR3 sequence is 14 residues long. V shed 1 base and J shed 2 bases, with 7 bases lying between them. CDR1 is SGHTA and CDR2 is FQGNSA in the germline V gene. CDR3 coding DNA: TGTGCCAGCAGCTTAGACGGTTACACAGATACGCAGTATTTT. Protein sequence: CASSLDGYTDTQYF. The full variable domain, completed using reference TRBV7-2 and TRBJ2-3, is GAGVSQSPSNKVTEKGKDVELRCDPISGHTALYWYRQSLGQGLEFLIYFQGNSAPDKSGLPSDRFSAERTGGSVSTLTIQRTQQEDSAVYLCASSLDGYTDTQYFGPGTRLTVL.

The rearrangement uses TRBV7-2 and TRBJ2-3, with D uncertain. In germline, CDR1 is SGHTA, CDR2 FQGNSA. Trimming cost V 5 bases and J 6 bases, with 15 bases left between them. The CDR3 consists of 14 residues. In nucleotides, the CDR3 is TGTGCCAGCAGCCCTCCCTTTCTCCGCGATACGCAGTATTTT. The encoded protein is CASSPPFLRDTQYF.

The V call is TRBV19, the J call TRBJ2-5; D may be TRBD1 (5 bases). The CDR3 loop spans 14 amino acids. Trimming cost V 2 bases and J 5 bases, with 12 bases left between them. Germline V gene lookup returns CDR1 LNHDA and CDR2 SQIVND (reference sequence). CDR3: CASSIRGGVETQYF. CDR3 sequence (DNA): TGTGCCAGTAGTATAAGGGGTGGTGTGGAGACCCAGTACTTC.